Below, 17 T cell receptor beta chains from the same sample are listed, as sequenced in a study of vaccination and CD4 T cells after COVID-19. Sequenced with the Oncomine TCR Beta short-read assay was DNA taken from cultured CD4+ T cells. One entry per CDR3 protein, called by TCRdb with MiXCR from the PCR reads. Of approximately 10,000 distinct CDR3 sequences listed, under 30% were seen once; the top ten hold about 20%. As for treatment: approximately nine-day PBMC culture with coronavirus spike peptide pools or control peptides (ViraFEST assay). These TCRs' antigens remain unknown. Sequencing used cultured CD4+ T cells from blood. The source is a human donor with COVID-19.

This clonotype was detected only a few times. The chain couples TRBV28 to TRBJ1-1, with 7 bases lining up with TRBD1. Germline loops: CDR1 MDHEN, CDR2 SYDVKM. The CDR3 totals 16 residues. Losses at the gene ends were 1 base for V and 0 bases for J; bases not matched to a gene: 5. The CDR3 DNA follows: TGTGCCAGCAGTTTATCAACCGGGACAGTGAACACTGAAGCTTTCTTT. Amino acids: CASSLSTGTVNTEAFF.

The chain links TRBV16 to TRBJ1-2; 8 nucleotides line up with TRBD1. Germline loops: CDR1 KGHSY, CDR2 FQNENV. The CDR3 sequence is 14 residues long. The V and J ends lost 2 bases and 6 bases, in that order; junction bases with no gene match: 5. CDR3 bases: TGTGCCAGCAGCCAACCGGGACAGGTCAATGGCTACACCTTC. This sequence encodes CASSQPGQVNGYTF.

This clonotype showed up just a few times. The chain has TRBV7-9 and TRBJ2-7; maybe TRBD1 (6 bases). There are 13 residues in the CDR3. Deletions cut 5 bases from V and 2 bases from J, with 10 bases between. From germline, CDR1 is SEHNR and CDR2 FQNEAQ (reference sequence). This chain's CDR3 is CASSRRTAYEQYF. The CDR3 nucleotides are TGTGCCAGCAGCCGAAGGACAGCCTACGAGCAGTACTTC.

This clonotype has only a few counts. The chain joins TRBV6-2 or TRBV6-3 to TRBJ2-4, with 14 bases aligning to TRBD2. There are 20 residues in the CDR3. Germline V gives CDR1 MNHEY, CDR2 SVGEGT. The junction had 10 bases not matched to a gene; V was cut back by 2 bases and J by 1 base. The CDR3 here is CASSYPVTSGGAWAKNIQYF. CDR3 nucleotides: TGTGCCAGCAGTTACCCGGTGACTAGCGGGGGGGCGTGGGCCAAAAACATTCAGTACTTC.

This clonotype is labeled medium-sized (0.01 to 0.1%). The V call is TRBV20-1, the J call TRBJ2-2; TRBD2 matches 9 bases. The CDR3 is 15 amino acids. Looked up from germline, CDR1 is DFQATT and CDR2 is SNEGSKA (reference sequence). Germline trimming cut 1 base from V and 6 bases from J; bases unmatched to any gene: 6. The CDR3: CSARVGGGAPGELFF. CDR3 nucleotide sequence: TGCAGTGCTAGAGTAGGCGGGGGGGCGCCCGGGGAGCTGTTTTTT.

The rearrangement joins TRBV10-3 to TRBJ2-3; D remains ambiguous. The germline CDR1 and CDR2 sequences are ENHRY and SYGVKD. This CDR3 has 15 residues. V lost 4 bases and J 0 bases, leaving 11 bases between the germline ends. The CDR3 region is CAISVASLSTDTQYF. The CDR3 DNA reads as TGTGCCATCAGTGTCGCCAGCCTAAGCACAGATACGCAGTATTTT.

There are a few counts of this clonotype. This sequence joins TRBV27 and TRBJ1-2; D is unresolved. Germline V CDR1 and CDR2: MNHEY, SMNVEV (reference sequence). The CDR3 extends over 13 amino acids. V was pared by 7 bases and J by 9 bases, with 18 bases between. CDR3 loop: CASTSRGEQSYTF. The CDR3 bases are TGTGCCAGCACCAGCCGGGGAGAACAGAGCTACACCTTC.

V gene TRBV28 combines with J gene TRBJ1-1; TRBD1 matches 9 bases. CDR3 length: 16 amino acids. Germline trimming cut 8 bases from V and 4 bases from J; bases unmatched to any gene: 14. CDR1 is MDHEN and CDR2 is SYDVKM in the germline V gene. Written as DNA, the CDR3 is TGTGCCAGCCTAGCTACAGGGGGCTCCCTGGCCACTGAAGCTTTCTTT. It translates to CASLATGGSLATEAFF.

V gene TRBV11-2 combines with J gene TRBJ2-7; tentatively, D is TRBD1 or TRBD2 (5 bases each). V was shortened by 0 bases and J by 6 bases, with 15 bases between the two germline ends. CDR3 length: 15 amino acids. The germline V gene encodes CDR1 SGHAT and CDR2 FQNNGV. In nucleotides, the CDR3 is TGTGCCAGCAGCTTAGATTGGGGACGGTCAACCGAGCAGTACTTC. As protein: CASSLDWGRSTEQYF.

This clonotype appeared a few times. The rearrangement uses TRBV27 and TRBJ1-4; 7 bases align to TRBD1. Germline V gene data show CDR1 as MNHEY and CDR2 as SMNVEV (reference sequence). CDR3 length equals 17 residues. Unmatched junction bases numbered 9, after V lost 2 bases and J lost 3 bases. This CDR3 reads CASSLPSTGVPNEKLFF. In nucleotides, the CDR3 is TGTGCCAGCAGTTTACCAAGCACAGGGGTGCCTAATGAAAAACTGTTTTTT.

The V call is TRBV27, the J call TRBJ2-5, with D possibly being TRBD2 (7 bases). V was clipped by 5 bases and J by 4 bases, with 14 bases between them. The CDR3 runs to 14 residues. In germline, CDR1 is MNHEY, CDR2 SMNVEV (reference sequence). The CDR3 nucleotides are TGTGCCAGCAGTGGGGGGGGCGCGGGAGAGACCCAGTACTTC. It codes for CASSGGGAGETQYF.

This clonotype was counted a few times. The V gene is TRBV7-2, the J gene TRBJ1-1, with D unresolved. In germline, CDR1 is SGHTA, CDR2 FQGNSA. With 1 base removed from V and 7 bases from J, the gap between germline ends came to 10 bases. This CDR3 comprises 13 residues. CDR3 in DNA: TGTGCCAGCAGCTTAGAACTCCGAAATGAAGCTTTCTTT. As protein: CASSLELRNEAFF.

This chain connects TRBV7-2 to TRBJ2-1; D may be TRBD2 (5 bases). The CDR3 loop spans 13 amino acids. V was shortened by 2 bases and J by 9 bases, with 11 bases between the two germline ends. Germline-derived CDR1 and CDR2 are SGHTA and FQGNSA. The CDR3 here is CASSLPPGVEQFF. The CDR3, as DNA: TGTGCCAGCAGCTTACCCCCCGGGGTTGAGCAGTTCTTC.

This clonotype occurred a few times. This chain uses TRBV28 with TRBJ1-1; D is perhaps TRBD1 (5 bases). The ends were cut back, 6 bases at V and 4 bases at J, with 15 bases in the middle. Germline loops: CDR1 MDHEN, CDR2 SYDVKM. The CDR3 consists of 14 residues. The DNA for the CDR3 is TGTGCCAGCAGAAAGGGGATTGAGACCACTGAAGCTTTCTTT. Amino acid sequence: CASRKGIETTEAFF.

This clonotype was detected only a few times. The J gene is TRBJ1-2, the V gene TRBV28; possible D gene TRBD1, 5 bases. Germline CDR1 MDHEN, CDR2 SYDVKM. Trimming pared 6 bases from V and 0 bases from J, leaving 11 bases between. The CDR3 spans 14 residues. CDR3 residues: CASSPGRTNYGYTF. The CDR3 nucleotides are TGTGCCAGCAGCCCGGGACGGACTAACTATGGCTACACCTTC.

The chain has TRBV19 and TRBJ2-5, with D unclear. Trimming shortened V by 6 bases and J by 0 bases, and 23 bases separated the two germline ends. The length of the CDR3 is 18 residues. Germline lookup yields CDR1 LNHDA and CDR2 SQIVND (reference sequence). CDR3 sequence reads: CASSHGRKADSYQETQYF. CDR3 sequence (DNA): TGTGCCAGTAGCCACGGGCGTAAGGCCGATTCGTACCAAGAGACCCAGTACTTC.

This clonotype qualifies as large. This sequence joins TRBV7-6 and TRBJ2-5; D might be TRBD1 (5 bases). The length of the CDR3 is 16 residues. The germline CDR1 and CDR2 sequences are SGHVS and FNYEAQ. Trimming pared 5 bases from V and 1 base from J, leaving 17 bases between. The CDR3 sequence: CASSRAGANFQETQYF. The CDR3 DNA is TGTGCCAGCAGCCGAGCTGGGGCCAACTTCCAAGAGACCCAGTACTTC.